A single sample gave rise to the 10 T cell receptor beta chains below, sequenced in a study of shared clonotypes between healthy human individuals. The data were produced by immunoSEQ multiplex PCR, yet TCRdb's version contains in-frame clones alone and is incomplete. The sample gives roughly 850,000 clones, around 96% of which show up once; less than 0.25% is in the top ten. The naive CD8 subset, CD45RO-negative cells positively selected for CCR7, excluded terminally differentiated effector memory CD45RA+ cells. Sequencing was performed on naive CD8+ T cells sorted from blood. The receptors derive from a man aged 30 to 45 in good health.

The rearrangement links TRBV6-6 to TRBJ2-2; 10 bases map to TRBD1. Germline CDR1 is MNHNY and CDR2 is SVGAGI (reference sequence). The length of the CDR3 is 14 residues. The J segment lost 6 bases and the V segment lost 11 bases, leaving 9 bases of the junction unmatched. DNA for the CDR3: TGTGCCGCGTTACTAGGACAGGGGGCCGGGGAGCTGTTTTTT. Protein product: CAALLGQGAGELFF.

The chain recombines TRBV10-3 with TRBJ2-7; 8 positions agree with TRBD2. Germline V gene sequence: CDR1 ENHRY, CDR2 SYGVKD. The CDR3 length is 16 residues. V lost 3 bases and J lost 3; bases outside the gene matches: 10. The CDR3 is CAISDPPSGTSYEQYF. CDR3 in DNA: TGTGCCATCAGTGACCCCCCTTCCGGGACTAGCTACGAGCAGTACTTC.

DNA of the CDR3: TGTGCCAGCGCGGAGAGAATTGGAGGGAACAATGAGCAGTTCTTC. Translating gives CASAERIGGNNEQFF. The chain carries TRBV27 and TRBJ2-1; D may be TRBD2 (6 bases). Germline assignment: CDR1 MNHEY and CDR2 SMNVEV (reference sequence). V shed 8 bases and J shed 5 bases, with 19 bases lying between them. CDR3 length: 15 amino acids.

The CDR3 DNA sequence: TGTGCCAGCAGCTTGCTGGGTTATAGCAATCAGCCCCAGCATTTT. Its translation is CASSLLGYSNQPQHF. The chain uses TRBV5-5 and TRBJ1-5; no definite D call. Germline CDR1 and CDR2: SGHKS and YYEKEE (reference sequence). Deletions cut 1 base from V and 0 bases from J, with 8 bases between. The CDR3 covers 15 residues.

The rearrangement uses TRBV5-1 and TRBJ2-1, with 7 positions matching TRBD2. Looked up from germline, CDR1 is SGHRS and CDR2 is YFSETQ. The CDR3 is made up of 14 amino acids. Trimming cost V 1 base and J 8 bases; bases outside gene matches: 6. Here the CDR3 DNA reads TGCGCCAGCAGCTTGAGGCGGGAGTCCCATGAGCAGTTCTTC. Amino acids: CASSLRRESHEQFF.

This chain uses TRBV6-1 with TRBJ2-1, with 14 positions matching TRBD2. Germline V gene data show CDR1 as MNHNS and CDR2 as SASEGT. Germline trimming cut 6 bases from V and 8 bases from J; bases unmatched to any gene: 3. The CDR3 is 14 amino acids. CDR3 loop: CASRGTSGSDEQFF. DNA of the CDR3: TGTGCCAGCAGGGGGACTAGCGGGAGCGATGAGCAGTTCTTC.

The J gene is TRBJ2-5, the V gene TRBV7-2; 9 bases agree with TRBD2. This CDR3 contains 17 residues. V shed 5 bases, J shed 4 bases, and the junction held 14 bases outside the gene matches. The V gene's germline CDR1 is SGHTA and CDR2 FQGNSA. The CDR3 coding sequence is TGTGCCAGCAGCCCCAGCCCGGGACTAGCCGGAGGAGAGACCCAGTACTTC. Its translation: CASSPSPGLAGGETQYF.

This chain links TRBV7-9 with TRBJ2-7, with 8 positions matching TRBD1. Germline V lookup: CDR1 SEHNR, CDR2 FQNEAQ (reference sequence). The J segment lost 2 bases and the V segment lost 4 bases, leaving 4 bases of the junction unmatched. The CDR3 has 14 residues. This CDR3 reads CASSSDRAAYEQYF. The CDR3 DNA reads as TGTGCCAGCAGCTCGGACAGGGCGGCCTACGAGCAGTACTTC.

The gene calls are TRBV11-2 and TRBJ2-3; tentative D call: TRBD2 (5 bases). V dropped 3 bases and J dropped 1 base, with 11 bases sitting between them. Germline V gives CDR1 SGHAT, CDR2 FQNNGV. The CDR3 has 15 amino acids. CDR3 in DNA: TGTGCCAGCAGCTTTGGAGCGGATCGCACAGATACGCAGTATTTT. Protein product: CASSFGADRTDTQYF. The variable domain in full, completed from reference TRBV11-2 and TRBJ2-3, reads EAGVAQSPRYKIIEKRQSVAFWCNPISGHATLYWYQQILGQGPKLLIQFQNNGVVDDSQLPKDRFSAERLKGVDSTLKIQPAKLEDSAVYLCASSFGADRTDTQYFGPGTRLTVL.

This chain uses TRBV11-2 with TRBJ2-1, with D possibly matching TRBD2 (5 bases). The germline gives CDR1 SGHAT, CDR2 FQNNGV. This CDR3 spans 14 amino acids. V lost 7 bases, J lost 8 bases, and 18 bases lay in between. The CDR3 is CASKEDRGRDEQFF. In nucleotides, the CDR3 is TGTGCCAGCAAGGAAGATCGCGGGCGCGATGAGCAGTTCTTC.